This TCR beta chain was found in a study of PD-1 blockade in classical Hodgkin lymphoma. Study-wide results and caveats: It was among complete responders that baseline diversity resembled that of newly diagnosed patients. What drove the repertoire differences, possibly disease activity or prior therapy, has not been defined.

As for time point: cycle 4 day 1 (C4D1), after five to seven weeks of nivolumab. Every one of the patients relapsed after autologous stem cell transplantation (brentuximab vedotin exposure was variable). Responses achieved at best were complete response, partial response or progressive disease. As concerns this clone: Its antigen remains unknown. The sample has other DNA sequences that encode this CDR3 too.

Libraries were prepared by immunoSEQ multiplex PCR; TCRdb keeps only in-frame clonotypes and omits some of them. This sample has tens of thousands of clones; around 64% occur once, and the top ten carry around 3%. With 1 base removed from V and 0 bases from J, the gap between germline ends came to 9 bases. The germline CDR1 and CDR2 sequences are SQVTM and ANQGSEA. The CDR3 consists of 14 residues. The chain links TRBV29-1 to TRBJ1-1, with D uncertain. The sequences come from peripheral blood mononuclear cells (PBMCs), collected before the fourth cycle of nivolumab. This sequence originates from a human donor with classical Hodgkin lymphoma. The DNA of the CDR3 is TGCAGCGTTGAAGGCAAGTTTATGAACACTGAAGCTTTCTTT. Its translation: CSVEGKFMNTEAFF.